The 16 T cell receptor beta chains below all came from one sample that was sequenced in a study of T-cell reconstitution after alpha-beta-depleted transplantation in children. During its preparation, the TCRbeta library received unique molecular identifiers. TCRdb independently ran MiXCR on the PCR reads; one entry per CDR3 protein. The table shows 500,000 or so distinct CDR3 sequences, with over 9.5% occurring only once. The specimen was PBMCs, mostly from graft donor cells, collected 180 days after TCRalphabeta/CD19-depleted stem cell transplant. These receptors originate from a female patient between 2 and 10 years old who had a stem cell transplant for aplastic anemia, so the T cells may come from the graft donor.

The chain is built from TRBV27 and TRBJ2-1; possibly TRBD1 for D (6 bases). The CDR3 sequence is 13 residues long. CDR1 is MNHEY and CDR2 is SMNVEV in the germline V gene (reference sequence). Trimming took 2 bases from V and 6 from J, leaving 8 bases between them. The CDR3 protein is CASSLPRGNEQFF. The CDR3, as DNA: TGTGCCAGCAGTTTACCCAGGGGCAATGAGCAGTTCTTC.

The sample holds many counts of this clonotype. The chain couples TRBV5-1 to TRBJ1-2; 8 bases are shared with TRBD1. V shed 4 bases, J shed 0 bases, and the junction held 2 bases outside the gene matches. Germline assignment: CDR1 SGHRS and CDR2 YFSETQ. The CDR3 runs to 14 residues. CDR3 coding DNA: TGCGCCAGCAGCCCGGACAGGGCTAACTATGGCTACACCTTC. Translating gives CASSPDRANYGYTF.

Only a few counts were recorded for this clonotype. V is TRBV27 and J is TRBJ1-1; D is unresolved. V was pared by 1 base and J by 3 bases, with 6 bases between. The CDR3 has 13 residues. The germline V gene has CDR1 MNHEY and CDR2 SMNVEV (reference sequence). The CDR3 DNA sequence: TGTGCCAGCAGTTTATTCACCTACACTGAAGCTTTCTTT. It codes for CASSLFTYTEAFF.

V usage is TRBV20-1 and J usage is TRBJ2-7, with TRBD1 matching 9 bases. The CDR3 consists of 13 residues. The V gene end was trimmed by 6 bases and the J gene end by 4 bases; junction bases not matched to a gene: 7. Germline lookup yields CDR1 DFQATT and CDR2 SNEGSKA (reference sequence). CDR3 residues: CSALPGQGYEQYF. CDR3 nucleotide sequence: TGCAGTGCCCTCCCGGGACAGGGTTACGAGCAGTACTTC.

The chain carries TRBV30 and TRBJ2-1, with 8 bases lining up with TRBD2. There are 15 residues in the CDR3. Germline V lookup: CDR1 GTSNPN, CDR2 SVGIG (reference sequence). The V and J ends lost 2 bases and 8 bases, in that order; junction bases with no gene match: 11. In DNA form, the CDR3 reads TGTGCCTGGAGTCCCGGGACTAGGAAATTCCATGAGCAGTTCTTC. Encoded protein: CAWSPGTRKFHEQFF.

This clonotype came up once. The chain recombines TRBV18 with TRBJ1-5; 8 nucleotides agree with TRBD1. The CDR3 contains 17 residues. Germline loops: CDR1 KGHSH, CDR2 LQKENI. With V trimmed by 2 bases and J by 3 bases, 9 bases remained unmatched. This CDR3 reads CASSPGLDRVANQPQHF. For the CDR3, the DNA is TGTGCCAGCTCACCAGGGTTGGACAGGGTTGCCAATCAGCCCCAGCATTTT. Full variable domain (missing parts from reference TRBV18 and TRBJ1-5): NAGVMQNPRHLVRRRGQEARLRCSPMKGHSHVYWYRQLPEEGLKFMVYLQKENIIDESGMPKERFSAEFPKEGPSILRIQQVVRGDSAAYFCASSPGLDRVANQPQHFGDGTRLSIL.

This clonotype has at least ten counts. V is TRBV28 and J is TRBJ1-6; D might be TRBD1 (5 bases). This CDR3 contains 15 residues. V was cut by 5 bases and J by 5 bases, with 13 bases left in between. Germline CDR1 is MDHEN and CDR2 is SYDVKM. In DNA form, the CDR3 reads TGTGCCAGCAGTGCCGGGACGGCAAATAATTCACCCCTCCACTTT. This sequence encodes CASSAGTANNSPLHF.

The gene calls are TRBV28 and TRBJ2-4, with 7 positions matching TRBD1. The CDR3 has 17 residues. Unmatched junction bases numbered 12, after V lost 5 bases and J lost 2 bases. In germline, CDR1 is MDHEN, CDR2 SYDVKM. The CDR3 protein is CASSPRGQHPPKNIQYF. The CDR3 DNA is TGTGCCAGCAGTCCCAGGGGACAGCATCCCCCCAAAAACATTCAGTACTTC.

The V call is TRBV7-2, the J call TRBJ1-2, with TRBD1 as a possible D gene (5 bases). The CDR3 covers 17 residues. Germline V CDR1 and CDR2: SGHTA, FQGNSA. Deletions cut 1 base from V and 2 bases from J, with 17 bases between. Here the CDR3 reads CASSLVGGQEWNYGYTF. CDR3 DNA: TGTGCCAGCAGCTTAGTCGGGGGTCAAGAGTGGAACTATGGCTACACCTTC. Full variable domain (outside the CDR3, taken from reference TRBV7-2 and TRBJ1-2): GAGVSQSPSNKVTEKGKDVELRCDPISGHTALYWYRQSLGQGLEFLIYFQGNSAPDKSGLPSDRFSAERTGGSVSTLTIQRTQQEDSAVYLCASSLVGGQEWNYGYTFGSGTRLTVV.

V and J are TRBV5-1 and TRBJ1-5, with unresolved D. The CDR3 has 14 amino acids. The germline V and J ends were trimmed by 4 bases and 4 bases, with 12 bases remaining between them. The V gene's germline CDR1 is SGHRS and CDR2 YFSETQ. In nucleotides, the CDR3 is TGCGCCAGCAGCCGAGGGTACGGAAATCAGCCCCAGCATTTT. Translated, it gives CASSRGYGNQPQHF.

This clonotype occurred a few times. This chain links TRBV28 with TRBJ2-6; a weak D match, TRBD2 (5 bases). V lost 4 bases, J lost 2 bases, and 12 bases lay in between. CDR3 length equals 16 residues. In germline, CDR1 is MDHEN, CDR2 SYDVKM. CDR3 amino acids: CASSSNPGTGANVLTF. The CDR3 region has the DNA TGTGCCAGCAGTTCCAACCCGGGGACTGGGGCCAACGTCCTGACTTTC. The complete variable domain, with remaining parts taken from reference TRBV28 and TRBJ2-6, reads DVKVTQSSRYLVKRTGEKVFLECVQDMDHENMFWYRQDPGLGLRLIYFSYDVKMKEKGDIPEGYSVSREKKERFSLILESASTNQTSMYLCASSSNPGTGANVLTFGAGSRLTVL.

This clonotype was seen at least ten times. This sequence joins TRBV7-2 and TRBJ2-1; D gene unclear. CDR1 is SGHTA and CDR2 is FQGNSA in the germline V gene. V gave up 4 bases and J gave up 9 bases, with 22 bases separating them. The CDR3 is 16 residues long. The CDR3 reads CASSSLGPYLDGEQFF. CDR3 nucleotide sequence: TGTGCCAGCAGCTCCTTGGGCCCCTACTTAGACGGTGAGCAGTTCTTC.

The chain joins TRBV29-1 to TRBJ1-2; D unresolved. V lost 5 bases and J 2 bases, leaving 9 bases between the germline ends. The CDR3 is made up of 12 amino acids. The germline gives CDR1 SQVTM, CDR2 ANQGSEA. CDR3 bases: TGCAGCGTTTTTGAATTGAACTATGGCTACACCTTC. Encoded protein: CSVFELNYGYTF.

This clonotype appeared many times. This chain uses TRBV28 with TRBJ2-5, with 7 bases aligning to TRBD1. Germline CDR1 reads MDHEN; CDR2 reads SYDVKM. This CDR3 spans 15 amino acids. J was trimmed by 4 bases and V by 6 bases; bases with no gene match: 11. The CDR3 spells CASREGATGVETQYF. DNA for the CDR3: TGTGCCAGCAGGGAAGGGGCAACAGGGGTAGAGACCCAGTACTTC.

This clonotype has ten or more counts. A read error may account for a junction end that differs from germline. The J gene is TRBJ1-3, the V gene TRBV4-3; D gene uncertain. The length of the CDR3 is 14 residues. Germline V lookup: CDR1 LGHNA, CDR2 YSLEER. The CDR3 region is CASSQGLTGNTIYF. Written as DNA, the CDR3 is TGCGCCAGCAGCCAAGGGCTAACTGGTAACACCATATATTTT.

V usage is TRBV20-1 and J usage is TRBJ2-1, with TRBD2 matching over 11 bases. CDR3 length: 16 amino acids. V shed 2 bases, J shed 4 bases, and the junction held 7 bases outside the gene matches. Germline assignment: CDR1 DFQATT and CDR2 SNEGSKA (reference sequence). Here the CDR3 reads CSARYPLAGEYNEQFF. CDR3 DNA sequence: TGCAGTGCTAGATACCCACTAGCGGGAGAATACAATGAGCAGTTCTTC.